The subject of this entry is one TCR beta chain. Its specificity is unknown. Expressed TCRB transcripts were sequenced, since all the RNA that had been isolated was reverse transcribed. The study sequenced naive, central memory and regulatory T cell samples to an average of about 3.6 million reads. Data came from immunoSEQ multiplex PCR; TCRdb stores just in-frame clones and leaves some out. This table holds some 240,000 clones, 11% found once. The CDR3 extends over 13 amino acids. Germline assignment: CDR1 SGHTA and CDR2 FQGNSA. V was clipped by 4 bases and J by 3 bases, with 10 bases between them. This entry belongs to a study of beta chain features in type 1 diabetes. Study-level points and caveats: Patients with Type 1 diabetes showed moderately but significantly shorter TCRB CDR3s in all four CD4+ subsets.

V is TRBV7-2 and J is TRBJ2-7; D assignment may be TRBD1 or TRBD2 (5 bases each). The sequencing input was central memory CD4+ T cells from blood. The TCR comes from a man between 18 and 35 years old in good health. The chain's CDR3 is CASSSRDVYEQYF. The CDR3 DNA sequence: TGTGCCAGCAGCTCCCGGGACGTCTACGAGCAGTACTTC.